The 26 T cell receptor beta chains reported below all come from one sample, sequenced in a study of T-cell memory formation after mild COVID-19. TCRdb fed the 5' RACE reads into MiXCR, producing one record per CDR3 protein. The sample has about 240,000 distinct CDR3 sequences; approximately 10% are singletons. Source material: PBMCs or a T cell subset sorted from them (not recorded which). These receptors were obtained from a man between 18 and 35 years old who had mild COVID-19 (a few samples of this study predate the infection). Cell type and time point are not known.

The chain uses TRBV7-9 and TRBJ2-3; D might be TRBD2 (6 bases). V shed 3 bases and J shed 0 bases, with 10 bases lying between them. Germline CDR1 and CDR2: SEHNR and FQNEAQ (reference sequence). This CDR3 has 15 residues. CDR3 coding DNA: TGTGCCAGCAGCTTTGGGACTTTAAGCACAGATACGCAGTATTTT. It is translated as CASSFGTLSTDTQYF.

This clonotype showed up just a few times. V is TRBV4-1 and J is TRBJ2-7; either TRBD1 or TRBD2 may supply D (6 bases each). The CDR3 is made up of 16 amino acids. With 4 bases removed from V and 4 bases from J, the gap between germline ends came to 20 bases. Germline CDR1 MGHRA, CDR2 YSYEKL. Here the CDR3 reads CASSPRVGGFSYEQYF. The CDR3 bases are TGCGCCAGCAGCCCTCGGGTGGGGGGCTTCTCTTACGAGCAGTACTTC.

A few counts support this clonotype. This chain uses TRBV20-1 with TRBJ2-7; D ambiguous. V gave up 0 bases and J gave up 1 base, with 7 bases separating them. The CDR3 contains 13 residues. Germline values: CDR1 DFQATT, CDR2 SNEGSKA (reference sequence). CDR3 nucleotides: TGCAGTGCTAGAGATCCTGGATCCTACGAGCAGTACGTC. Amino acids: CSARDPGSYEQYV.

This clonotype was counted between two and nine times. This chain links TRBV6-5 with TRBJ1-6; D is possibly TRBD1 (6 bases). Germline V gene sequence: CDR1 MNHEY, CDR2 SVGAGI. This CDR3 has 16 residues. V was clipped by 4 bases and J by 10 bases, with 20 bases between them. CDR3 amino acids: CASSWAGTSLRSPLHF. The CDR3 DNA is TGTGCCAGCAGTTGGGCCGGGACATCGCTCAGGTCACCCCTCCACTTT.

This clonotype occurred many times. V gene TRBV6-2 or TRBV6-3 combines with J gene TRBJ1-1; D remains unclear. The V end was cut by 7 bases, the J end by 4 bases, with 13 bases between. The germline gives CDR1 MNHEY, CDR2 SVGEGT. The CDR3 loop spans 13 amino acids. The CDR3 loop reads CASNTNWGTEAFF. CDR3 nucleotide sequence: TGTGCCAGCAACACCAACTGGGGCACTGAAGCTTTCTTT.

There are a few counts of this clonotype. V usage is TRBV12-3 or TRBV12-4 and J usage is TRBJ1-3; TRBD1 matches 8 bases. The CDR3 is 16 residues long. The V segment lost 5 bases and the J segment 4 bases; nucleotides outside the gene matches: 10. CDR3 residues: CASSAAGGYSGNTIYF. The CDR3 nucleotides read TGTGCCAGCAGTGCGGCAGGGGGCTACTCGGGAAACACCATATATTTT.

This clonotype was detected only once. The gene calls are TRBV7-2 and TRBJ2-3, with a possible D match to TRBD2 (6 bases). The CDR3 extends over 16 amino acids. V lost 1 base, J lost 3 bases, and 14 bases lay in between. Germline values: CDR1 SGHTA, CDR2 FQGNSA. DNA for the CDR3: TGTGCCAGCAGCTTAGAGATCTGGGCGGGGACAGATACGCAGTATTTT. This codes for CASSLEIWAGTDTQYF.

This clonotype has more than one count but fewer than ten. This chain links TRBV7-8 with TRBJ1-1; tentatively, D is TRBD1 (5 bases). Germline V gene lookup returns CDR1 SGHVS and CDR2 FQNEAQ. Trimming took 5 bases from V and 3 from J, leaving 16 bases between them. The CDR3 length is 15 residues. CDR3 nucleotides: TGTGCCAGCAGCCCCCTCCGCAGGGTCGACACTGAAGCTTTCTTT. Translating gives CASSPLRRVDTEAFF.

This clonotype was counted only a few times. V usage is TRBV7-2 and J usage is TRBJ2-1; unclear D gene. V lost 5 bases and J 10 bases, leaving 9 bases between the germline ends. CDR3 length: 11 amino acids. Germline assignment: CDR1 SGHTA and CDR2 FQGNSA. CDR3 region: CASSRGLEQFF. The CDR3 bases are TGTGCCAGCAGCCGCGGTCTGGAGCAGTTCTTC.

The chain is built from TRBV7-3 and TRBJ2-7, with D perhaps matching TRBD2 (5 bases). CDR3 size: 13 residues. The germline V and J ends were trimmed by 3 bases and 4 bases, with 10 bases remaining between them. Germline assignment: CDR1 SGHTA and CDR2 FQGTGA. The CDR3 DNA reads TGTGCCAGCAGCTTGGGTTCGGGGTACGAGCAGTACTTC. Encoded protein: CASSLGSGYEQYF.

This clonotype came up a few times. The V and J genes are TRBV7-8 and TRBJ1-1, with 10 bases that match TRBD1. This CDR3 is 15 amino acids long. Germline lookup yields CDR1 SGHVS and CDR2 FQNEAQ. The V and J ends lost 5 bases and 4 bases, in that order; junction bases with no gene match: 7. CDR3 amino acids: CASSATGGRGTEAFF. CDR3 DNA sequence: TGTGCCAGCAGCGCGACAGGGGGCCGGGGCACTGAAGCTTTCTTT. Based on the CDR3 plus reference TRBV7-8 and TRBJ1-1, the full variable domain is GAGVSQSPRYKVAKRGQDVALRCDPISGHVSLFWYQQALGQGPEFLTYFQNEAQLDKSGLPSDRFFAERPEGSVSTLKIQRTQQEDSAVYLCASSATGGRGTEAFFGQGTRLTVV.

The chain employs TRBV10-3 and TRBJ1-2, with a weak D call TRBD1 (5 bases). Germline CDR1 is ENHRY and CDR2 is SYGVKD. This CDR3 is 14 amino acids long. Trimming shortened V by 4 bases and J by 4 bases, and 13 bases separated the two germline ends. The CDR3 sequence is CAISVTGDGYGYTF. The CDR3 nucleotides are TGTGCCATCAGTGTTACCGGGGACGGCTATGGCTACACCTTC.

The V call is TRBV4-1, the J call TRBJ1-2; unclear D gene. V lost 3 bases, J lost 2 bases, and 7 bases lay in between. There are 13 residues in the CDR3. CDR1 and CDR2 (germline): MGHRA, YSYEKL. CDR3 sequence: CASSHSQNYGYTF. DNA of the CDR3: TGCGCCAGCAGCCATAGCCAGAACTATGGCTACACCTTC.

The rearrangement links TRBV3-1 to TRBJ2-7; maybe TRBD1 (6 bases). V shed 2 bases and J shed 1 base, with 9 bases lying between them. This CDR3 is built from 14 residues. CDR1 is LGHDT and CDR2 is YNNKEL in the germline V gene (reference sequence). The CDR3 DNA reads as TGTGCCAGCAGCCAATGGGGGCGATCCTACGAGCAGTACTTC. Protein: CASSQWGRSYEQYF.

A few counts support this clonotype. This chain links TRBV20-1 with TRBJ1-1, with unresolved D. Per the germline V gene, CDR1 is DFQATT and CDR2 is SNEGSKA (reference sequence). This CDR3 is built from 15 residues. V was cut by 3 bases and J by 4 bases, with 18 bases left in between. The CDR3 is CSARGSSSGFTEAFF. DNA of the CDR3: TGCAGTGCTAGGGGATCAAGTTCGGGGTTCACTGAAGCTTTCTTT.

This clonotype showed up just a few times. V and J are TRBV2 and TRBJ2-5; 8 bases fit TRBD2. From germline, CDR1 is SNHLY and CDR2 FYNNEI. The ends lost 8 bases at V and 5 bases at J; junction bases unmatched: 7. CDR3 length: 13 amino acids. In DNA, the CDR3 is TGTGCCAGCGGGCGGGAGGATCAGGAGACCCAGTACTTC. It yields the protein CASGREDQETQYF.

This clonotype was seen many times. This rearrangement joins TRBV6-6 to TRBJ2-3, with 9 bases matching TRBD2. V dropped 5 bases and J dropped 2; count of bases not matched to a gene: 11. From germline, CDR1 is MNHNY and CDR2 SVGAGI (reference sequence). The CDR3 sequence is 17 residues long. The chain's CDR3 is CASSPGVSGGFTDTQYF. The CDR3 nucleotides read TGTGCCAGCAGTCCGGGTGTTAGCGGGGGTTTCACAGATACGCAGTATTTT.

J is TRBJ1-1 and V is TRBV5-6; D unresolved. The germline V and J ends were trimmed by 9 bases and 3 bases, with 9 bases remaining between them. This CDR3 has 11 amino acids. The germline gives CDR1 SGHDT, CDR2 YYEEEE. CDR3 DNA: TGTGCCATTAGGAGGGACACTGAAGCTTTCTTT. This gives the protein CAIRRDTEAFF.

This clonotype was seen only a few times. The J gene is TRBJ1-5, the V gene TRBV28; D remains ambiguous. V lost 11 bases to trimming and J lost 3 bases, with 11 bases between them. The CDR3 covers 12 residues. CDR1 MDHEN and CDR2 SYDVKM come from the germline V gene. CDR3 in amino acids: CAACQANQPQHF. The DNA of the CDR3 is TGTGCCGCATGCCAGGCCAATCAGCCCCAGCATTTT.

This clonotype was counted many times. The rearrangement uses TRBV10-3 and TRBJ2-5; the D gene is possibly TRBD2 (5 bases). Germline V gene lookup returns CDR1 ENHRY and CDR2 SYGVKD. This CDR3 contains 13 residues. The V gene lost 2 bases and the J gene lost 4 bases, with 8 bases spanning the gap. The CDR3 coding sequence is TGTGCCATCAGTGAGCACACTAGAGAGACCCAGTACTTC. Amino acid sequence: CAISEHTRETQYF.

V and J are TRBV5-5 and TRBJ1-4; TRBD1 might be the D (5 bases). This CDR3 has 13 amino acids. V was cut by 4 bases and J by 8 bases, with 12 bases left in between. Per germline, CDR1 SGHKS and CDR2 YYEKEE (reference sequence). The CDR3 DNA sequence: TGTGCCAGCAGCGAACGCTGGGGGGAAAAACTGTTTTTT. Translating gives CASSERWGEKLFF.

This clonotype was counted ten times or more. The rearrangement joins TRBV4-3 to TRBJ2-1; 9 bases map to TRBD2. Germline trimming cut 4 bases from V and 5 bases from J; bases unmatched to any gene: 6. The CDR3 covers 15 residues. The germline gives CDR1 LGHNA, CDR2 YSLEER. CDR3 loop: CASSPDQRGDNEQFF. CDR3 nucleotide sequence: TGCGCCAGCAGCCCCGACCAGCGGGGGGACAATGAGCAGTTCTTC.

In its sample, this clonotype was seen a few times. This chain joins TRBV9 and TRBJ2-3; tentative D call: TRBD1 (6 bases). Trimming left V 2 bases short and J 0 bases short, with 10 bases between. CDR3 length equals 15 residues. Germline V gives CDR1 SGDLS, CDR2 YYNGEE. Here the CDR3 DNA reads TGTGCCAGCAGCGTTGGGCAGGGGAGCACAGATACGCAGTATTTT. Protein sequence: CASSVGQGSTDTQYF.

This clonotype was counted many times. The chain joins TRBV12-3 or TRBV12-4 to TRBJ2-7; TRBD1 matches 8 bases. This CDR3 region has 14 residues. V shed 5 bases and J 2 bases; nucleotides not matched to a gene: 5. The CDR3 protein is CASSKGQGAYEQYV. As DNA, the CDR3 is TGTGCCAGCAGTAAAGGACAGGGCGCCTACGAGCAGTACGTC.

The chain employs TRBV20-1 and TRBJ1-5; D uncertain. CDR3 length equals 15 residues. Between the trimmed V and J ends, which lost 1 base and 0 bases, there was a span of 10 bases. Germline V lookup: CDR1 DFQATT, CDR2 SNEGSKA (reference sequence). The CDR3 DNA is TGCAGTGCTAGAGGTATGGAGAATAGCAATCAGCCCCAGCATTTT. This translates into CSARGMENSNQPQHF.

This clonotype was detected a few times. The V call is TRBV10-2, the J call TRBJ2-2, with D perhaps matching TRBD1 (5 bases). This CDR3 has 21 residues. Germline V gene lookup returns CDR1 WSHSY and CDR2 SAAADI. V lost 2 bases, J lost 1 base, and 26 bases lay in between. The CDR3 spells CASSEVPGHIRPGWNTGELFF. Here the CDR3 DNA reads TGCGCCAGCAGTGAGGTCCCAGGACACATCCGACCCGGCTGGAACACCGGGGAGCTGTTTTTT.